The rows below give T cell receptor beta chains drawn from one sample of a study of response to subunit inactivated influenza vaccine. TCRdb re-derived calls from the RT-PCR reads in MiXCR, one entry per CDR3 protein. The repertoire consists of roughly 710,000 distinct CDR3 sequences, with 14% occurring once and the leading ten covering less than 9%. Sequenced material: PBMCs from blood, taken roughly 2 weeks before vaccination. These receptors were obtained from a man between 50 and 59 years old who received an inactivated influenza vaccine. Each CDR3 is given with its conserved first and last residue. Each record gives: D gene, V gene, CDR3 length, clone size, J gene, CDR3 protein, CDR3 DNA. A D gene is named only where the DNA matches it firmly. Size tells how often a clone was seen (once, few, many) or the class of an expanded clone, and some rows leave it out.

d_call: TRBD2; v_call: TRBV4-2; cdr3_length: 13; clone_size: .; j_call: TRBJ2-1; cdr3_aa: CASSQGQREAQFF; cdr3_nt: TGTGCCAGCAGCCAAGGCCAGCGGGAGGCGCAGTTCTTC
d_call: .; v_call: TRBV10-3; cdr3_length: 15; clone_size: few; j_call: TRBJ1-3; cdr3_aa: CAISEIPSSGNTIYF; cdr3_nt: TGTGCCATCAGTGAGATACCCAGCTCTGGAAACACCATATATTTT
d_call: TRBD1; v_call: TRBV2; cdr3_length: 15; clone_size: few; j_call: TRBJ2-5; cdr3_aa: CASTVSPGQQETQYF; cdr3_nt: TGTGCCAGCACCGTTTCCCCGGGACAGCAAGAGACCCAGTACTTC
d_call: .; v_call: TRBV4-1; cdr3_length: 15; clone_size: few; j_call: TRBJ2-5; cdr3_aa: CASSQERTFQETQYF; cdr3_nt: TGCGCCAGCAGCCAGGAGAGGACATTCCAAGAGACCCAGTACTTC
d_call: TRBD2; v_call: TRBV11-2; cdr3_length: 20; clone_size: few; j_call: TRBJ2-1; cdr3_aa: CASSLTRLAGGLHSYNEQFF; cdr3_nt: TGTGCCAGCAGCCTTACTAGACTAGCGGGGGGGCTACACTCCTACAATGAGCAGTTCTTC
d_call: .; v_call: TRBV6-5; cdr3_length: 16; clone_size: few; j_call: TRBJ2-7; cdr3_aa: CASSWGLEAGAYEQYF; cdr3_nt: TGTGCCAGCAGTTGGGGGCTTGAGGCAGGGGCCTACGAGCAGTACTTC
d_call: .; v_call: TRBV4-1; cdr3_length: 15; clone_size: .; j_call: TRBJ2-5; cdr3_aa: CASSQLGLEQETQYF; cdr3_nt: TGCGCCAGCAGCCAACTGGGGCTGGAACAAGAGACCCAGTACTTC
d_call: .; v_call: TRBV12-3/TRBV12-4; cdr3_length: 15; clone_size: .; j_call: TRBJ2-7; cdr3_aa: CASSFTGGGNDEQYF; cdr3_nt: TGTGCCAGCAGTTTCACCGGGGGCGGGAACGACGAGCAGTACTTC
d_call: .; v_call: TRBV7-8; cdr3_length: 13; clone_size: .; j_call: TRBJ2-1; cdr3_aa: CASSSGPDNEQFF; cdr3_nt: TGTGCCAGCAGCTCCGGACCAGACAATGAGCAGTTCTTC
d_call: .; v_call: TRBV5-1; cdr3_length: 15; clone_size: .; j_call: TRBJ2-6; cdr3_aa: CASSLVGPGANVLTF; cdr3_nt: TGCGCCAGCAGCTTGGTAGGTCCTGGGGCCAACGTCCTGACTTTC
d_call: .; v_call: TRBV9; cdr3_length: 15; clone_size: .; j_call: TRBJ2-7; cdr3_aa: CASSVDPDLTYEQYF; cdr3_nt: TGTGCCAGCAGCGTAGACCCTGACTTGACCTACGAGCAGTACTTC
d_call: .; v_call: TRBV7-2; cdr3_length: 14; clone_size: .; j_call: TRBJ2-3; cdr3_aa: CASSLVYKTDTQYF; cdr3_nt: TGTGCCAGCAGCTTAGTTTACAAAACAGATACGCAGTATTTT
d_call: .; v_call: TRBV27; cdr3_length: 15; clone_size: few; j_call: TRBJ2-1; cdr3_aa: CASAGGRNSYNEQFF; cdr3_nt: TGTGCCAGCGCCGGGGGACGGAACTCCTACAATGAGCAGTTCTTC
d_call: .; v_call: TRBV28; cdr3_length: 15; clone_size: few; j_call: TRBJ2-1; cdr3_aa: CASSLPGHSYNEQFF; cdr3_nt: TGTGCCAGCAGTTTACCGGGACATTCCTACAATGAGCAGTTCTTC
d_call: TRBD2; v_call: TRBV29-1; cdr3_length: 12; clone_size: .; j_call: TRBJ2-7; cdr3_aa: CSVERGSNEQYF; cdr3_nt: TGCAGCGTTGAACGCGGGAGCAACGAGCAGTACTTC